These T cell receptor beta chains were read from a single sample in a study of blood T cell repertoires in COVID-19. TCRdb keeps only in-frame clones here, not all; method: immunoSEQ multiplex PCR. The table lists approximately 210,000 clones, approximately 90% of them singletons. The sequencing input was peripheral blood. The receptors were gathered from a man younger than 40 with acute or convalescent COVID-19. Both conserved end residues are part of each CDR3. Expanded clones get a size class; other rows say once, few or many, or leave the size out.

TRBV30	-	TRBJ2-7	CAWSVRGVSYEQYF
TRBV4-2	-	TRBJ2-5	CASSRGTSGFQETQYF
TRBV5-1	-	TRBJ2-5	CASNLMSGGEETQYF
TRBV2	-	TRBJ2-3	CASSTTSGRAEDTQYF
TRBV19	-	TRBJ1-5	CASTEGNQPQHF
TRBV11-3	-	TRBJ2-7	CASSSAGTGTDEQYF
TRBV3-1/TRBV3-2	-	TRBJ1-3	CASSQVNRGRSGNTIYF
TRBV7-8	-	TRBJ1-5	CASSSQGNQPQHF
TRBV6-5	once	TRBJ2-1	CASSWGGVSSNEQFF
TRBV6-6	-	TRBJ1-1	CASSYFSGGTEAFF
TRBV7-2	-	TRBJ2-1	CASSPPGLAGGNEQFF
TRBV12-3/TRBV12-4	-	TRBJ1-1	CASSLSTNTEAFF
TRBV4-2	-	TRBJ2-7	CASSQESLAFYEQYF
TRBV12-3/TRBV12-4	-	TRBJ2-5	CASTRTNQETQYF
TRBV18	-	TRBJ2-2	CASSPGTGPPGELFF
TRBV5-1	-	TRBJ2-7	CASSLDGDIQTYEQYF
TRBV3-1/TRBV3-2	-	TRBJ2-5	CASSPQAGKGETQYF
TRBV5-1	-	TRBJ2-5	CASSLSSRGGETQYF
TRBV4-2	-	TRBJ2-7	CASSPSAGLAGYEQYF
TRBV28	-	TRBJ1-1	CASRVGHRNTEAFF
TRBV28	-	TRBJ1-5	CASSSRTGLNQPQHF
TRBV4-1	-	TRBJ2-5	CASSQGIGTGAAKQETQYF
TRBV4-1	-	TRBJ2-7	CASSHGQYYEQYF
TRBV19	-	TRBJ2-1	CASTTGTRGHNEQFF
TRBV25-1	-	TRBJ2-3	CASRGASTDTQYF
TRBV5-1	once	TRBJ2-1	CASTSSGVEVDEQFF
TRBV19	-	TRBJ1-2	CASSMTGTYGYTF
TRBV5-1	-	TRBJ2-1	CASRFGTGGYNEQFF
TRBV3-1/TRBV3-2	-	TRBJ1-1	CASSGQGDTEAFF
TRBV16	-	TRBJ1-3	CASSLSSPGTHGNTIYF
TRBV27	-	TRBJ2-2	CASSPPGGPGELFF
TRBV29-1	-	TRBJ1-4	CSVSGVYTGTGYEKLFF
TRBV10-2	-	TRBJ1-6	CASSERGSNSPLHF
TRBV14	-	TRBJ2-3	CASSLGPGMGDTQYF
TRBV9	-	TRBJ2-3	CASTRTRERSDTQYF
TRBV2	-	TRBJ2-7	CASSDKPLGGMGYEQYF
TRBV6-5	-	TRBJ2-3	CASSRLAGLTDTQYF
TRBV5-1	-	TRBJ2-3	CASSLSIPGQSRGTDTQYF
TRBV3-1/TRBV3-2	-	TRBJ2-7	CASSRGPTSGRLSRTYEQYF
TRBV29-1	-	TRBJ2-2	CSVERYTGELFF
TRBV2	-	TRBJ1-1	CASSGNRGTEAFF
TRBV6-1	once	TRBJ1-1	CASSESRQGQAFF